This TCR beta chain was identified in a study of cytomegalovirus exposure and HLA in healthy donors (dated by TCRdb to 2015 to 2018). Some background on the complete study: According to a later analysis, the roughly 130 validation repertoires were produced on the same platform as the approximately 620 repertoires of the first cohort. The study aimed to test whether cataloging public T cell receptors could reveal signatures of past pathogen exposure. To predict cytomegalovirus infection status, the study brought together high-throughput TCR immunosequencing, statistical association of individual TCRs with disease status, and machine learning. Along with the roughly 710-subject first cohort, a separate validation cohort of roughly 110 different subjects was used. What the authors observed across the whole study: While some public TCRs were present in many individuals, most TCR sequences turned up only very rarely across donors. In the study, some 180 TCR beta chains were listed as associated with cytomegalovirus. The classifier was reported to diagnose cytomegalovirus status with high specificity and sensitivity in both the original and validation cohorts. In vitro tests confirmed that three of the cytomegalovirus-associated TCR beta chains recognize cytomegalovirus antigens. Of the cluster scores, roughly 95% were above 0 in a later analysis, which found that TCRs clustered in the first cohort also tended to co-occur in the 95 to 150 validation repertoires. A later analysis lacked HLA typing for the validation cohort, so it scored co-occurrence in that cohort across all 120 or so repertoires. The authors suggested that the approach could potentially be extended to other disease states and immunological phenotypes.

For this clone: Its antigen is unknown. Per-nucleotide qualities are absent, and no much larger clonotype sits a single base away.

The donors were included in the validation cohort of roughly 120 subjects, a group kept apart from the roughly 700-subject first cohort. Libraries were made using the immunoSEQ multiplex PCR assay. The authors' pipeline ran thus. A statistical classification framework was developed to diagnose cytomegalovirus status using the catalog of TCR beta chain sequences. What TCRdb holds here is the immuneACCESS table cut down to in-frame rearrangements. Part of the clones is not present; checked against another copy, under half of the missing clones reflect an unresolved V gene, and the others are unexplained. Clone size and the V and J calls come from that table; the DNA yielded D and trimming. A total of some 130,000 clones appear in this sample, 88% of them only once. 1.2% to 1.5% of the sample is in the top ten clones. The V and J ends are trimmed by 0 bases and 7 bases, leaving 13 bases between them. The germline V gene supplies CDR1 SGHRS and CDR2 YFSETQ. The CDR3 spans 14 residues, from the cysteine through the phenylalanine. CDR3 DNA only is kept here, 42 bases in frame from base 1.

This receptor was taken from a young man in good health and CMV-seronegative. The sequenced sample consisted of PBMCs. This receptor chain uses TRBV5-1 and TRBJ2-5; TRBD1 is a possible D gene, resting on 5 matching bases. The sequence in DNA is TGCGCCAGCAGCTTGGGTGCAGGGTCCGGGACCCAGTACTTC. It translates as CASSLGAGSGTQYF.